A single sample gave rise to the 16 T cell receptor beta chains below, sequenced in a study of T cell responses to AZD1222 COVID-19 vaccine. Sequenced by immunoSEQ multiplex PCR; TCRdb stores in-frame clones only, minus some. The sample yields 150,000 or so clones, 90% seen once. The material sequenced was peripheral blood, taken on day 0 of AZD1222 vaccination. The receptors here all came from an adult in good health.

The chain combines TRBV11-3 with TRBJ1-1; D unresolved. This CDR3 spans 12 amino acids. V lost 4 bases, J lost 3 bases, and 6 bases lay in between. Germline V lookup: CDR1 SGHNT, CDR2 YENEEA. The CDR3 DNA reads as TGTGCCAGCAGCTACAGAGACACTGAAGCTTTCTTT. This sequence encodes CASSYRDTEAFF. The entire variable domain, with the rest obtained from reference TRBV11-3 and TRBJ1-1, is as follows: EAGVVQSPRYKIIEKKQPVAFWCNPISGHNTLYWYLQNLGQGPELLIRYENEEAVDDSQLPKDRFSAERLKGVDSTLKIQPAELGDSAVYLCASSYRDTEAFFGQGTRLTVV.

The V gene is TRBV10-2, the J gene TRBJ1-2, with D unclear. Germline V gene sequence: CDR1 WSHSY, CDR2 SAAADI. CDR3 length: 16 residues. V lost 3 bases and J 4 bases, leaving 18 bases between the germline ends. The CDR3 bases are TGCGCCAGCAGTGAAGCCTCGGGCGGGAAGTCCTATGGCTACACCTTC. Its protein product is CASSEASGGKSYGYTF.

The CDR3 protein is CASSFSPGTVTEAFF. The CDR3 DNA follows: TGTGCCAGCAGCTTCTCACCAGGGACGGTTACTGAAGCTTTCTTT. The chain has TRBV11-1 and TRBJ1-1; D is perhaps TRBD1 (5 bases). V shed 3 bases and J shed 5 bases, with 16 bases lying between them. The CDR3 sequence is 15 residues long. Germline values: CDR1 SGHAT, CDR2 FQDESV (reference sequence). The full variable domain, in which reference TRBV11-1 and TRBJ1-1 provide the parts outside the CDR3, is EAEVAQSPRYKITEKSQAVAFWCDPISGHATLYWYRQILGQGPELLVQFQDESVVDDSQLPKDRFSAERLKGVDSTLKIQPAELGDSAMYLCASSFSPGTVTEAFFGQGTRLTVV.

The chain recombines TRBV7-8 with TRBJ1-2; 9 bases match TRBD1. Germline CDR1 and CDR2: SGHVS and FQNEAQ. The V gene end was trimmed by 5 bases and the J gene end by 8 bases; junction bases not matched to a gene: 21. CDR3 length: 18 amino acids. DNA of the CDR3: TGTGCCAGCAGCCTAGACACGGGACAGGGCCACCTTATAGTCGGCTACACCTTC. It specifies CASSLDTGQGHLIVGYTF.

The chain combines TRBV5-4 with TRBJ2-7; perhaps TRBD1 as D (6 bases). Germline assignment: CDR1 SGHNT and CDR2 YYREEE (reference sequence). CDR3 length equals 11 residues. The germline V and J ends were trimmed by 10 bases and 3 bases, with 11 bases remaining between them. CDR3 loop: CAWTVGYEQYF. The DNA of the CDR3 is TGTGCCTGGACAGTCGGCTACGAGCAGTACTTC.

The genes are TRBV15 and TRBJ2-7; the D gene is possibly TRBD1 (8 bases). The CDR3 is 16 residues long. Trimming cost V 2 bases and J 4 bases, with 18 bases left between them. The germline V gene encodes CDR1 LNHNV and CDR2 YYDKDF (reference sequence). The CDR3 here is CATSRLQQGGVYEQYF. The CDR3 region has the DNA TGTGCCACCAGCAGACTCCAACAGGGGGGGGTATACGAGCAGTACTTC.

This clone has only a few counts. The chain joins TRBV4-2 to TRBJ2-6, with 7 bases identical to TRBD1. The germline V gene encodes CDR1 LGHNA and CDR2 YNFKEQ. V shed 2 bases and J 0 bases; nucleotides not matched to a gene: 1. The CDR3 consists of 16 residues. CDR3 residues: CASSQSGGSGANVLTF. The CDR3 DNA follows: TGTGCCAGCAGCCAATCAGGGGGCTCTGGGGCCAACGTCCTGACTTTC.

This chain joins TRBV5-1 and TRBJ1-2, with D perhaps TRBD1 (5 bases). Looked up from germline, CDR1 is SGHRS and CDR2 is YFSETQ. V gave up 1 base and J gave up 0 bases, with 13 bases separating them. This CDR3 is built from 16 residues. The CDR3 region has the DNA TGCGCCAGCAGCTTGTTTTGGACACAAGCTAACTATGGCTACACCTTC. It yields the protein CASSLFWTQANYGYTF. Using reference TRBV5-1 and TRBJ1-2 for the parts outside the CDR3, the full variable domain is KAGVTQTPRYLIKTRGQQVTLSCSPISGHRSVSWYQQTPGQGLQFLFEYFSETQRNKGNFPGRFSGRQFSNSRSEMNVSTLELGDSALYLCASSLFWTQANYGYTFGSGTRLTVV.

This clone was seen at least ten times. V gene TRBV7-9 combines with J gene TRBJ1-6; D might be TRBD1 (5 bases). This CDR3 is built from 13 residues. Looked up from germline, CDR1 is SEHNR and CDR2 is FQNEAQ (reference sequence). V lost 7 bases, J lost 11 bases, and 15 bases lay in between. The CDR3 DNA reads TGTGCCAGCACCCCCGGGGGGATAGCACCCCTCCACTTT. It yields the protein CASTPGGIAPLHF.

The chain uses TRBV5-4 and TRBJ1-1; no clear D. The CDR3 has 14 residues. Germline CDR1 is SGHNT and CDR2 is YYREEE (reference sequence). V lost 2 bases and J 2 bases, leaving 10 bases between the germline ends. CDR3 sequence: CASSLGQINTEAFF. The CDR3 nucleotides are TGTGCCAGCAGCTTAGGGCAAATAAACACTGAAGCTTTCTTT. Together with reference TRBV5-4 and TRBJ1-1, the CDR3 gives the full variable domain: ETGVTQSPTHLIKTRGQQVTLRCSSQSGHNTVSWYQQALGQGPQFIFQYYREEENGRGNFPPRFSGLQFPNYSSELNVNALELDDSALYLCASSLGQINTEAFFGQGTRLTVV.

The gene calls are TRBV18 and TRBJ1-5; unclear D gene. This CDR3 region has 15 residues. Germline CDR1 is KGHSH and CDR2 is LQKENI. V lost 3 bases, J lost 3 bases, and 12 bases lay in between. This chain's CDR3 is CASSPYGGSNQPQHF. DNA of the CDR3: TGTGCCAGCTCACCGTACGGCGGGTCCAATCAGCCCCAGCATTTT.

This clone occurred a few times. This chain links TRBV30 with TRBJ1-6; D possibly corresponds to TRBD1 (5 bases). V lost 5 bases, J lost 0 bases, and 8 bases lay in between. The CDR3 runs to 14 residues. CDR1 and CDR2 from the germline V gene are GTSNPN and SVGIG (reference sequence). CDR3 sequence: CAWQGSSYNSPLHF. As DNA, the CDR3 is TGTGCCTGGCAGGGAAGCTCCTATAATTCACCCCTCCACTTT. Full variable domain (outside the CDR3, taken from reference TRBV30 and TRBJ1-6): SQTIHQWPATLVQPVGSPLSLECTVEGTSNPNLYWYRQAAGRGLQLLFYSVGIGQISSEVPQNLSASRPQDRQFILSSKKLLLSDSGFYLCAWQGSSYNSPLHFGNGTRLTVT.

The rearrangement uses TRBV18 and TRBJ1-1, with TRBD1 as a possible D gene (6 bases). The CDR3 loop spans 14 amino acids. The V gene lost 4 bases and the J gene lost 2 bases, with 11 bases spanning the gap. Germline V gene data show CDR1 as KGHSH and CDR2 as LQKENI. CDR3 nucleotides: TGTGCCAGCTCACAAGCCGGGGGCAACACTGAAGCTTTCTTT. Translation: CASSQAGGNTEAFF.

V is TRBV3-1 (or the pseudogene TRBV3-2) and J is TRBJ2-3; unclear D gene. The CDR3 is made up of 13 amino acids. In germline, CDR1 is LGHDT, CDR2 YNNKEL (reference sequence). Between the trimmed V and J ends, which lost 2 bases and 11 bases, there was a span of 14 bases. The CDR3 nucleotides read TGTGCCAGCAGCCAATCGTTTCGAACGGAGCAGTATTTT. Translating gives CASSQSFRTEQYF.

This sequence joins TRBV29-1 and TRBJ2-5; the D gene is possibly TRBD1 (5 bases). V was shortened by 6 bases and J by 1 base, with 9 bases between the two germline ends. CDR3 length equals 12 residues. The germline V gene has CDR1 SQVTM and CDR2 ANQGSEA. The CDR3 bases are TGCAGCGTGTTGACAGCCCAAGAGACCCAGTACTTC. Translation: CSVLTAQETQYF.

This clone was seen a handful of times. The rearrangement links TRBV19 to TRBJ1-5; D remains ambiguous. The V gene lost 7 bases and the J gene lost 2 bases, with 12 bases spanning the gap. The germline V gene encodes CDR1 LNHDA and CDR2 SQIVND (reference sequence). CDR3 size: 14 residues. This CDR3 reads CASKNQAGNQPQHF. CDR3 bases: TGTGCCAGTAAGAATCAGGCGGGCAATCAGCCCCAGCATTTT.